One sample yielded the 9 T cell receptor beta chains listed below, sequenced in a study of response to subunit inactivated influenza vaccine. TCRdb re-analysed the RT-PCR reads in MiXCR, keeping a single row per CDR3 protein. The repertoire holds approximately 730,000 distinct CDR3 sequences, with approximately 14% as singletons. The sequenced sample was PBMCs from blood, obtained less than 15 days before vaccination. The receptors here all came from a man in his forties or fifties who received an inactivated influenza vaccine.

This clonotype was seen a handful of times. This rearrangement joins TRBV3-1 to TRBJ1-1; the D is unclear. The CDR3 is made up of 11 amino acids. The germline V gene encodes CDR1 LGHDT and CDR2 YNNKEL (reference sequence). Trimming removed 2 bases at V and 13 bases at J, with 11 bases between. The CDR3 DNA reads as TGTGCCAGCAGCCAAAACGGGGTGGTTTTCTTT. This translates into CASSQNGVVFF.

The chain links TRBV7-9 to TRBJ2-4; 7 bases are shared with TRBD1. Per germline, CDR1 SEHNR and CDR2 FQNEAQ (reference sequence). V was clipped by 0 bases and J by 1 base; unmatched bases: 6. This CDR3 comprises 17 residues. The CDR3 DNA follows: TGTGCCAGCAGCTTAGCGGGGGACAGTGGGGCCAAAAACATTCAGTACTTC. As protein: CASSLAGDSGAKNIQYF.

The chain has TRBV12-3 or TRBV12-4 and TRBJ1-1, with a tentative D call TRBD1 (6 bases). The CDR3 covers 13 residues. V dropped 8 bases and J dropped 3 bases, with 13 bases sitting between them. CDR3 in amino acids: CASVRGQYTEAFF. CDR3 nucleotide sequence: TGTGCCAGCGTCCGGGGGCAATACACTGAAGCTTTCTTT.

This clonotype was counted only a few times. V is TRBV4-3 and J is TRBJ2-2, with D unclear. V shed 0 bases and J shed 6 bases, with 8 bases lying between them. CDR3 size: 14 residues. Germline CDR1 LGHNA, CDR2 YSLEER. CDR3 residues: CASSQDLGPGELFF. CDR3 nucleotide sequence: TGCGCCAGCAGCCAAGATCTAGGGCCCGGGGAGCTGTTTTTT.

The rearrangement joins TRBV25-1 to TRBJ2-7; D not certain. The CDR3 is made up of 11 amino acids. CDR1 is MGHDK and CDR2 is SYGVNS in the germline V gene. Trimming took off 8 bases at V and 11 bases at J, with 16 bases between the two ends. The CDR3, as DNA: TGTGCCAGCGTTGGTAGTCGGGTTGAGTACTTC. Encoded protein: CASVGSRVEYF.

This chain links TRBV11-2 with TRBJ2-2, with 7 nucleotides matching TRBD1. The V and J ends lost 4 bases and 6 bases, in that order; junction bases with no gene match: 8. Germline CDR1 reads SGHAT; CDR2 reads FQNNGV. CDR3 length: 15 residues. The CDR3 DNA sequence: TGTGCCAGCAGCTCCAGGGGGTTCGAAGCCGGGGAGCTGTTTTTT. Residues: CASSSRGFEAGELFF. Full variable domain (rest looked up from reference TRBV11-2 and TRBJ2-2): EAGVAQSPRYKIIEKRQSVAFWCNPISGHATLYWYQQILGQGPKLLIQFQNNGVVDDSQLPKDRFSAERLKGVDSTLKIQPAKLEDSAVYLCASSSRGFEAGELFFGEGSRLTVL.

The chain recombines TRBV4-3 with TRBJ2-7; no clear D. Germline-derived CDR1 and CDR2 are LGHNA and YSLEER. The CDR3 loop spans 14 amino acids. Trimming pared 1 base from V and 3 bases from J, leaving 10 bases between. For the CDR3, the DNA is TGCGCCAGCAGCCAAGCCGTCGGCTTCTACGAGCAGTACTTC. It yields the protein CASSQAVGFYEQYF.

This clonotype occurred many times. The chain couples TRBV4-1 to TRBJ2-1; D not certain. CDR1 is MGHRA and CDR2 is YSYEKL in the germline V gene. The CDR3 spans 12 residues. V dropped 4 bases and J dropped 5 bases, with 6 bases sitting between them. CDR3 in DNA: TGCGCCAGCAGCCCCCTAAACAATGAGCAGTTCTTC. Translated: CASSPLNNEQFF.

This clonotype was counted at least ten times. The rearrangement links TRBV29-1 to TRBJ2-1; D remains unclear. Germline CDR1 is SQVTM and CDR2 is ANQGSEA. V was clipped by 4 bases and J by 6 bases, with 7 bases between them. This CDR3 contains 11 residues. DNA of the CDR3: TGCAGCGTTGGGCTAGGCAATGAGCAGTTCTTC. Translating gives CSVGLGNEQFF.